This is a list of T cell receptor beta chains from one sample in a study of blood T cell repertoires in COVID-19. Sequencing was performed with immunoSEQ multiplex PCR; in TCRdb, only in-frame clones are kept and a portion is missing. The sample consists of fewer than 150,000 clones, 70% to 90% of them appearing once. The sample consisted of peripheral blood. The source is a human donor in a cohort sampled during active COVID-19. Both conserved end residues are part of each CDR3. The D gene is left open where the match is weak. Expanded clones are given a class, and other clones once, few, many or no size at all.

d_call,j_call,v_call,clone_size,cdr3_nt,cdr3_aa
TRBD1,TRBJ1-2,TRBV4-3,many,TGCGCCAGCAGCCGAGGGACAGGGCCGCAGGGCTACACCTTC,CASSRGTGPQGYTF
NA,TRBJ1-2,TRBV28,NA,TGTGCCAGCAGTTTAAGAGGTGCCGGTCGATTTAACTATGGCTACACCTTC,CASSLRGAGRFNYGYTF
TRBD2,TRBJ2-7,TRBV5-4,NA,TGTGCCAGCAGCCCCCGGCTGGGGGGGTCCTACGAGCAGTACTTC,CASSPRLGGSYEQYF
TRBD1,TRBJ1-4,TRBV18,NA,TGTGCCAGCTCACTCTCCGGGACAGGGGCAAAAACTAATGAAAAACTGTTTTTT,CASSLSGTGAKTNEKLFF
NA,TRBJ1-1,TRBV4-1,NA,TGCGCCAGCAGCCTGAGCCCAAAGAACACTGAAGCTTTCTTT,CASSLSPKNTEAFF
TRBD1,TRBJ1-2,TRBV9,NA,TGTGCCAGCAGCTACGACAGGGGCTATGGCTACACCTTC,CASSYDRGYGYTF
TRBD2,TRBJ2-1,TRBV4-1,NA,TGCGCCAGCAGCCGACTAGCGACTTACAATGAGCAGTTCTTC,CASSRLATYNEQFF
NA,TRBJ1-2,TRBV30,NA,TGTGCCTGGACGCTGCCAGCGACAGGTCGTGGCTACACCTTC,CAWTLPATGRGYTF
NA,TRBJ1-1,TRBV5-5,NA,TGTGCCAGCACCCCTCGGGGAGGGGTACTCACTGAAGCTTTCTTT,CASTPRGGVLTEAFF
TRBD2,TRBJ2-3,TRBV18,NA,TGTGCCAGCTCACCATTAAGCGGGGGGCCCGATACGCAGTATTTT,CASSPLSGGPDTQYF
TRBD1,TRBJ1-4,TRBV7-9,NA,TGTGCCAGCAGCTTAGAGGGGACAGCTAATGAAAAACTGTTTTTT,CASSLEGTANEKLFF
NA,TRBJ1-4,TRBV4-3,NA,TGCGCCAGCAAGAGTTTAGCTAATGAAAAACTGTTTTTT,CASKSLANEKLFF
TRBD1,TRBJ2-5,TRBV5-1,NA,TGCGCCAGCAGCACCAGGACAGGGGAAGAGACCCAGTACTTC,CASSTRTGEETQYF
TRBD1,TRBJ1-2,TRBV6-6,NA,TGTGCCAGCAGTTACCCGACAGGGATCCATGGCTACACCTTC,CASSYPTGIHGYTF
NA,TRBJ1-1,TRBV2,few,TGTGCCAGCAGTGAAGGACTCGTGCACACTGAAGCTTTCTTT,CASSEGLVHTEAFF
TRBD1,TRBJ2-5,TRBV18,NA,TGTGCCAGCTCACCCGGGACAGGGGGACAAGAGACCCAGTACTTC,CASSPGTGGQETQYF
TRBD1,TRBJ2-7,TRBV2,few,TGTGCCAGCAGTAAGGGGGCGGGTGAGCAGTACTTC,CASSKGAGEQYF
NA,TRBJ1-2,TRBV6-2/TRBV6-3,NA,TGTGCCAGCAGTTACCCAGGGTCTATAGTGCGTGGCTACACCTTC,CASSYPGSIVRGYTF
TRBD2,TRBJ2-1,TRBV9,NA,TGTGCCAGCAGCGCTCCCGTTGGGGGGGAGTTCTTC,CASSAPVGGEFF
TRBD2,TRBJ2-5,TRBV9,NA,TGTGCCAGCAGCGTAGGTCTAGCGGGGGGGCCTGATGAGACCCAGTACTTC,CASSVGLAGGPDETQYF
TRBD1,TRBJ1-1,TRBV3-1/TRBV3-2,NA,TGTGCCAGCAGCCAGGCCGGACAGGGACGGACTGAAGCTTTCTTT,CASSQAGQGRTEAFF
NA,TRBJ2-1,TRBV12-5,NA,TGTGCTAGTGGTTTGTTCCCCGACAGGCAGCTTGACAATGAGCAGTTCTTC,CASGLFPDRQLDNEQFF
TRBD1,TRBJ2-7,TRBV5-4,few,TGTGCCAGCAGCACCTGGACAGGTCTTTCCTACGAGCAGTACTTC,CASSTWTGLSYEQYF
TRBD1,TRBJ2-1,TRBV7-9,few,TGTGCCAGCAGCTCCGGGACAGGATACAATGAGCAGTTCTTC,CASSSGTGYNEQFF
NA,TRBJ2-7,TRBV6-1,NA,TGTGCCAGCAGTGATCTCTACGAGCAGTACTTC,CASSDLYEQYF
TRBD1,TRBJ2-3,TRBV6-5,NA,TGTGCCAGCAGGTATCGACAGGGAGATACGCAGTATTTT,CASRYRQGDTQYF
TRBD2,TRBJ2-1,TRBV9,NA,TGTGCCAGCAGCGGCGCGGGACTAGTCAGGGAGCAGTTCTTC,CASSGAGLVREQFF
NA,TRBJ1-1,TRBV7-8,NA,TGTGCCAGCAGCTTAGGGTACTCCGGGGGAATGAACACTGAAGCTTTCTTT,CASSLGYSGGMNTEAFF
NA,TRBJ2-7,TRBV11-2,NA,TGTGCCAGCAGCTCTCTTTGGCGGGCCACCTACGAGCAGTACTTC,CASSSLWRATYEQYF
TRBD2,TRBJ2-5,TRBV2,NA,TGTGCCAGCAGTGCTCTGCGGGGGGGCGCGGGTAGGTCGGAGACCCAGTACTTC,CASSALRGGAGRSETQYF
TRBD2,TRBJ2-1,TRBV4-1,NA,TGCGCCAGCAGCCAAGTGGGCGGGCCAGGACTAGCGGGGGGCAATGAGCAGTTCTTC,CASSQVGGPGLAGGNEQFF
TRBD1,TRBJ1-2,TRBV4-2,NA,TGTGCCAGCAGCTACCGGGACAGGGGGATGGGCTACACCTTC,CASSYRDRGMGYTF
NA,TRBJ1-2,TRBV2,once,TGTGCCAGCAGTGAAGCGGTAGTCTATGGCTACACCTTC,CASSEAVVYGYTF
TRBD2,TRBJ2-3,TRBV4-1,NA,TGCGCCAGCAGCCAAGTCCGGACTAGCATCACAGATACGCAGTATTTT,CASSQVRTSITDTQYF
TRBD1,TRBJ1-2,TRBV4-3,once,TGCGCCAGCAGCCAGCGGGACAGGTTTGGCTACACCTTC,CASSQRDRFGYTF
NA,TRBJ1-2,TRBV30,once,TGTGCCTGGATAGCCGTATCAACCTCTAACTATGGCTACACCTTC,CAWIAVSTSNYGYTF
NA,TRBJ1-2,TRBV10-3,NA,TGTGCCATCGGTAGGACAGACGCCTATGGCTACACCTTC,CAIGRTDAYGYTF
TRBD2,TRBJ2-3,TRBV19,NA,TGTGCCAGTAGAAGGACTAGCGGGTTTCCAACAGATACGCAGTATTTT,CASRRTSGFPTDTQYF
TRBD2,TRBJ2-1,TRBV27,NA,TGTGCCAGCAGTTTACCCGGGGGGTTCAATGAGCAGTTCTTC,CASSLPGGFNEQFF
TRBD2,TRBJ2-5,TRBV7-8,NA,TGTGCCAGCAGCTCTTGGACTAGCGGGGAGACCCAGTACTTC,CASSSWTSGETQYF
NA,TRBJ2-2,TRBV18,NA,TGTGCCAGCTCACCCCAGGTGCTGAACACCGGGGAGCTGTTTTTT,CASSPQVLNTGELFF
TRBD1,TRBJ1-1,TRBV27,NA,TGTGCCAGCAGTGGGACAGCCTTGAACACTGAAGCTTTCTTT,CASSGTALNTEAFF